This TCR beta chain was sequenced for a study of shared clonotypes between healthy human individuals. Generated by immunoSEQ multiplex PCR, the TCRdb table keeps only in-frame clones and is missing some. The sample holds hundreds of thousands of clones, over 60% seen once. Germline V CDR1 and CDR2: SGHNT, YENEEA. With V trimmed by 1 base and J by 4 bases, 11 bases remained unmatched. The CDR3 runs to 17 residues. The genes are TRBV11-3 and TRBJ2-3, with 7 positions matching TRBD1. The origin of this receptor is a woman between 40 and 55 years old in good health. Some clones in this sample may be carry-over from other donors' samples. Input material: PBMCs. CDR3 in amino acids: CASSLAFTGDFPDTQYF. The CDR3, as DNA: TGTGCCAGCAGCTTAGCGTTCACAGGGGATTTTCCAGATACGCAGTATTTT. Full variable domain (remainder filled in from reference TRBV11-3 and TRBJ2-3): EAGVVQSPRYKIIEKKQPVAFWCNPISGHNTLYWYLQNLGQGPELLIRYENEEAVDDSQLPKDRFSAERLKGVDSTLKIQPAELGDSAVYLCASSLAFTGDFPDTQYFGPGTRLTVL.